The 32 T cell receptor beta chains presented below share a single source sample, sequenced in a study of T cell responses to AZD1222 COVID-19 vaccine. Produced via immunoSEQ multiplex PCR; TCRdb's table is partial and in-frame only. The sample contains 95,000 to 150,000 clones, more than 70% of which appear only once. Sequences were derived from peripheral blood, sampled on day 0 of AZD1222 vaccination. The receptors stem from an adult in good health.

The J gene is TRBJ2-7, the V gene TRBV10-3; no definite D call. The CDR3 contains 12 residues. The V end was cut by 3 bases, the J end by 2 bases, with 5 bases between. Germline CDR1 reads ENHRY; CDR2 reads SYGVKD. CDR3 sequence (DNA): TGTGCCATCAGTGAATCTACCTACGAGCAGTACTTC. This encodes CAISESTYEQYF.

The chain joins TRBV19 to TRBJ1-5, with D uncertain. The CDR3 is 13 amino acids. Looked up from germline, CDR1 is LNHDA and CDR2 is SQIVND (reference sequence). With 5 bases removed from V and 6 bases from J, the gap between germline ends came to 11 bases. This CDR3 reads CASSGGLLQPQHF. The CDR3 DNA reads TGTGCCAGTAGTGGAGGTCTTCTTCAGCCCCAGCATTTT.

This chain links TRBV28 with TRBJ2-7, with D perhaps matching TRBD1 or TRBD2 (6 bases each). Germline-derived CDR1 and CDR2 are MDHEN and SYDVKM. This CDR3 has 17 amino acids. The ends were cut back, 4 bases at V and 1 base at J, with 20 bases in the middle. For the CDR3, the DNA is TGTGCCAGCAGTTCGGGGGCACAGGGCCAGAGGTCCTACGAGCAGTACTTC. Protein sequence: CASSSGAQGQRSYEQYF.

The rearrangement links TRBV7-2 to TRBJ1-5; D is perhaps TRBD1 (6 bases). The CDR3 has 15 amino acids. Germline lookup yields CDR1 SGHTA and CDR2 FQGNSA. V lost 0 bases and J 6 bases, leaving 12 bases between the germline ends. In DNA form, the CDR3 reads TGTGCCAGCAGCTTAGCTACAGGGCTTCGTCAGCCCCAGCATTTT. The encoded protein is CASSLATGLRQPQHF.

The J gene is TRBJ2-1, the V gene TRBV19, with TRBD2 as a possible D gene (6 bases). This CDR3 region has 12 residues. From germline, CDR1 is LNHDA and CDR2 SQIVND (reference sequence). The V gene lost 6 bases and the J gene lost 10 bases, with 13 bases spanning the gap. CDR3 amino acids: CASRKAGTEQFF. The CDR3 nucleotides read TGTGCCAGTAGAAAGGCGGGGACCGAGCAGTTCTTC. The whole variable domain, remainder taken from reference TRBV19 and TRBJ2-1, is DGGITQSPKYLFRKEGQNVTLSCEQNLNHDAMYWYRQDPGQGLRLIYYSQIVNDFQKGDIAEGYSVSREKKESFPLTVTSAQKNPTAFYLCASRKAGTEQFFGPGTRLTVL.

This chain joins TRBV6-5 and TRBJ1-2, with D unresolved. The CDR3 spans 14 residues. V was clipped by 5 bases and J by 1 base, with 11 bases between them. From germline, CDR1 is MNHEY and CDR2 SVGAGI. This CDR3 reads CASSNRDGNYGYTF. CDR3 bases: TGTGCCAGCAGTAACCGGGATGGTAACTATGGCTACACCTTC.

The chain joins TRBV27 to TRBJ2-7; no clear D. Germline CDR1 reads MNHEY; CDR2 reads SMNVEV (reference sequence). Deletions cut 2 bases from V and 5 bases from J, with 10 bases between. The CDR3 is made up of 13 amino acids. CDR3 sequence reads: CASSLSPMDEQYF. The DNA for the CDR3 is TGTGCCAGCAGTTTAAGCCCTATGGACGAGCAGTACTTC.

The V call is TRBV20-1, the J call TRBJ2-5; no firm D call. V lost 3 bases to trimming and J lost 5 bases, with 7 bases between them. Germline V CDR1 and CDR2: DFQATT, SNEGSKA (reference sequence). The CDR3 consists of 11 residues. CDR3 nucleotides: TGCAGTGCTAGGCTTACGGAGACCCAGTACTTC. It encodes CSARLTETQYF.

The J gene is TRBJ2-7, the V gene TRBV29-1, with TRBD1 as a possible D gene (6 bases). Deletions cut 6 bases from V and 3 bases from J, with 15 bases between. The germline CDR1 and CDR2 sequences are SQVTM and ANQGSEA. CDR3 length: 13 amino acids. The chain's CDR3 is CSVSRTEDYEQYF. The DNA of the CDR3 is TGCAGCGTCTCCCGGACAGAGGACTACGAGCAGTACTTC.

The J gene is TRBJ1-6, the V gene TRBV4-3; D remains ambiguous. Germline assignment: CDR1 LGHNA and CDR2 YSLEER. The CDR3 spans 16 residues. V lost 0 bases, J lost 7 bases, and 13 bases lay in between. For the CDR3, the DNA is TGCGCCAGCAGCCAAGACCACGCGGTAGGCAATTCACCCCTCCACTTT. Amino acids: CASSQDHAVGNSPLHF.

CDR3 sequence: CATSEGTGAGKLFF. In DNA, the CDR3 is TGTGCCACCAGTGAAGGGACAGGGGCGGGAAAACTGTTTTTT. This rearrangement joins TRBV24-1 to TRBJ1-4, with 10 bases fitting TRBD1. Germline CDR1 is KGHDR and CDR2 is SFDVKD. Trimming took 4 bases from V and 10 from J; bases not matched to a gene: 5. This CDR3 region has 14 residues.

The CDR3: CASGASTGTLNSPLHF. The CDR3 DNA reads as TGTGCCAGCGGAGCCTCGACAGGCACTTTAAATTCACCCCTCCACTTT. The chain recombines TRBV28 with TRBJ1-6; maybe TRBD1 (6 bases). CDR3 length: 16 residues. Per the germline V gene, CDR1 is MDHEN and CDR2 is SYDVKM. Trimming left V 8 bases short and J 7 bases short, with 21 bases between.

V and J are TRBV6-6 and TRBJ1-1; D ambiguous. The V end lost 3 bases, the J end lost 5 bases, and 10 bases lay between the germline ends. The CDR3 has 13 amino acids. CDR1 MNHNY and CDR2 SVGAGI come from the germline V gene (reference sequence). The CDR3 spells CASSYPGGTEAFF. The CDR3 DNA reads TGTGCCAGCAGTTATCCCGGCGGGACTGAAGCTTTCTTT.

The chain is built from TRBV5-1 and TRBJ2-2; maybe TRBD2 (6 bases). V lost 5 bases to trimming and J lost 7 bases, with 15 bases between them. This CDR3 has 14 amino acids. In germline, CDR1 is SGHRS, CDR2 YFSETQ. In DNA, the CDR3 is TGCGCCAGCAGACGCGGGGAGATCGTCGGGGAGCTGTTTTTT. This codes for CASRRGEIVGELFF.

This chain connects TRBV6-1 to TRBJ2-7; D is possibly TRBD2 (7 bases). Germline CDR1 MNHNS, CDR2 SASEGT. This CDR3 is 16 amino acids long. V shed 3 bases and J shed 0 bases, with 15 bases lying between them. In DNA, the CDR3 is TGTGCCAGCAGTGATGGGGGGGGCCGGGGCTCCTACGAGCAGTACTTC. This encodes CASSDGGGRGSYEQYF.

The chain carries TRBV28 and TRBJ2-1; weak D call: TRBD1 (5 bases). The V and J ends lost 8 bases and 4 bases respectively, with 15 bases between them. Germline assignment: CDR1 MDHEN and CDR2 SYDVKM. This CDR3 is built from 14 residues. CDR3 sequence: CASVQGGPYNEQFF. Here the CDR3 DNA reads TGTGCCAGCGTTCAGGGCGGTCCGTACAATGAGCAGTTCTTC.

The sample holds a few counts of this clone. The chain is built from TRBV9 and TRBJ2-3; D gene uncertain. The V and J ends lost 0 bases and 4 bases respectively, with 9 bases between them. This CDR3 has 14 amino acids. The germline gives CDR1 SGDLS, CDR2 YYNGEE. The DNA for the CDR3 is TGTGCCAGCAGCGTAGGGGGTACGGCAGATACGCAGTATTTT. Protein: CASSVGGTADTQYF.

This chain connects TRBV12-3 or TRBV12-4 to TRBJ2-5, with 10 bases that match TRBD2. V shed 6 bases, J shed 5 bases, and the junction held 3 bases outside the gene matches. This CDR3 is built from 13 residues. The CDR3 DNA reads TGTGCCAGCAGGCTAGCGGGGGTGGAGACCCAGTACTTC. Translated, it gives CASRLAGVETQYF.

This clone was seen more than once but under ten times. The genes are TRBV3-1 (or the pseudogene TRBV3-2) and TRBJ2-1, with D maybe TRBD2 (6 bases). The CDR3 has 13 residues. V lost 4 bases and J lost 3, with 7 bases in between. CDR1 is LGHDT, CDR2 YNNKEL, per germline (reference sequence). The CDR3 DNA follows: TGTGCCAGCAGCCTTAGCGGCTACAATGAGCAGTTCTTC. This sequence encodes CASSLSGYNEQFF.

CDR3 amino acids: CASSMPQVNEQFF. The CDR3 DNA is TGTGCCAGCAGCATGCCCCAGGTCAATGAGCAGTTCTTC. The chain combines TRBV7-2 with TRBJ2-1; D gene uncertain. V gave up 5 bases and J gave up 6 bases, with 11 bases separating them. The CDR3 has 13 residues. CDR1 is SGHTA, CDR2 FQGNSA, per germline.

CDR3 in amino acids: CASSQGIAASLPTEAFF. The CDR3, as DNA: TGCGCCAGCAGCCAAGGAATTGCAGCCTCACTGCCTACTGAAGCTTTCTTT. This rearrangement joins TRBV4-3 to TRBJ1-1; unclear D gene. This CDR3 contains 17 residues. Trimming took off 1 base at V and 5 bases at J, with 20 bases between the two ends. Germline values: CDR1 LGHNA, CDR2 YSLEER.

The chain uses TRBV10-2 and TRBJ2-7; D perhaps matches TRBD1 (5 bases). CDR3 length: 14 amino acids. From germline, CDR1 is WSHSY and CDR2 SAAADI. Trimming left V 0 bases short and J 2 bases short, with 8 bases between. CDR3 residues: CASSESWGPYEQYF. For the CDR3, the DNA is TGCGCCAGCAGTGAGTCTTGGGGCCCCTACGAGCAGTACTTC.

This chain uses TRBV9 with TRBJ1-5; TRBD1 matches 9 bases. V dropped 3 bases and J dropped 7; count of bases not matched to a gene: 8. The germline V gene encodes CDR1 SGDLS and CDR2 YYNGEE. The CDR3 has 15 residues. CDR3 DNA sequence: TGTGCCAGCAGCGCCGGGACAGGGAGGCACCAGCCCCAGCATTTT. Translation gives CASSAGTGRHQPQHF.

This clone was seen only once. The chain uses TRBV5-6 and TRBJ1-5, with unresolved D. Germline lookup yields CDR1 SGHDT and CDR2 YYEEEE. The CDR3 is 15 amino acids. Trimming cost V 0 bases and J 6 bases, with 13 bases left between them. DNA of the CDR3: TGTGCCAGCAGCTTGGAAGGTAGGCTCTCTCAGCCCCAGCATTTT. Translated, it gives CASSLEGRLSQPQHF. Drawing the rest from reference TRBV5-6 and TRBJ1-5, the complete variable domain is DAGVTQSPTHLIKTRGQQVTLRCSPKSGHDTVSWYQQALGQGPQFIFQYYEEEERQRGNFPDRFSGHQFPNYSSELNVNALLLGDSALYLCASSLEGRLSQPQHFGDGTRLSIL.

The chain uses TRBV7-6 and TRBJ2-3; TRBD1 agrees at 7 bases. Trimming removed 2 bases from V and 3 bases from J; junction bases left unmatched: 14. Per the germline V gene, CDR1 is SGHVS and CDR2 is FNYEAQ. CDR3 length: 18 residues. DNA of the CDR3: TGTGCCAGCAGCTTAACCTTAGGGACAGAACGGGGAACAGATACGCAGTATTTT. This sequence encodes CASSLTLGTERGTDTQYF.

The gene calls are TRBV13 and TRBJ2-7, with 7 nucleotides matching TRBD1. Losses at the gene ends were 5 bases for V and 0 bases for J; bases not matched to a gene: 7. Germline lookup yields CDR1 PRHDT and CDR2 FYEKMQ (reference sequence). The CDR3 consists of 15 residues. Written as DNA, the CDR3 is TGTGCCAGCAGCACTAGGGGGCTCTACTCCTACGAGCAGTACTTC. The encoded protein is CASSTRGLYSYEQYF.

The chain joins TRBV12-2 to TRBJ2-1; the table's D call TRBD1 went unverified against the DNA. TRBV12-2 is a documented pseudogene. The CDR3 has 16 amino acids. The CDR3 nucleotides read TGTGCAAGTCGCTTAACCGCGGGACAGATATACAATGAGCAGTTCTTC. As protein: CASRLTAGQIYNEQFF.

The rearrangement joins TRBV24-1 to TRBJ1-4, with TRBD1 matching 9 bases. The germline V gene has CDR1 KGHDR and CDR2 SFDVKD. The CDR3 loop spans 15 amino acids. J gave up 6 bases and V 1 base, and 2 bases lay outside the gene matches. The CDR3 spells CATSDLRDRDEKLFF. The CDR3 DNA reads as TGTGCCACCAGTGATTTACGGGACAGGGATGAAAAACTGTTTTTT.

The CDR3 spells CASSPNGQPQHF. For the CDR3, the DNA is TGTGCCAGCTCACCAAATGGACAGCCCCAGCATTTT. V and J are TRBV18 and TRBJ1-5; D call uncertain. Germline-derived CDR1 and CDR2 are KGHSH and LQKENI. V was cut by 2 bases and J by 7 bases, with 6 bases left in between. CDR3 size: 12 residues.

The chain links TRBV24-1 to TRBJ2-2; D is possibly TRBD1 (6 bases). Per germline, CDR1 KGHDR and CDR2 SFDVKD. The CDR3 has 18 amino acids. The V end was cut by 2 bases, the J end by 3 bases, with 18 bases between. The CDR3 is CATSDSPSGAKDTGELFF. The DNA of the CDR3 is TGTGCCACCAGTGATTCTCCCTCAGGGGCCAAAGACACCGGGGAGCTGTTTTTT.

The rearrangement links TRBV10-3 to TRBJ2-7, with no clear D. Germline CDR1 and CDR2: ENHRY and SYGVKD. The germline V and J ends were trimmed by 10 bases and 3 bases, with 16 bases remaining between them. CDR3 length: 13 amino acids. For the CDR3, the DNA is TGTGCCACCTGCCCAGGAGATGACTACGAGCAGTACTTC. It is translated as CATCPGDDYEQYF.

The chain joins TRBV28 to TRBJ2-7; unclear D gene. CDR3 length: 13 amino acids. V shed 3 bases and J shed 4 bases, with 10 bases lying between them. The V gene's germline CDR1 is MDHEN and CDR2 SYDVKM. In nucleotides, the CDR3 is TGTGCCAGCAGTTTTGGATCTCTGTACGAGCAGTACTTC. Its translation is CASSFGSLYEQYF.